The TCR beta chain described here comes from a study of shared clonotypes between healthy human individuals. Germline V CDR1 and CDR2: MNHEY, SMNVEV (reference sequence). Trimming left V 2 bases short and J 2 bases short, with 7 bases between. The CDR3 has 15 residues. Sequenced by immunoSEQ multiplex PCR; TCRdb stores in-frame clones only, minus some. The sample holds around 560,000 clones, around 95% seen once. Naive CD8 cells were CD45RO-negative, positively selected for CCR7, excluding terminally differentiated effector memory CD45RA+ cells. Concerning this clone itself: Other DNA sequences in the same sample also yield this CDR3.

The sample consisted of naive CD8+ T cells sorted from blood. The chain combines TRBV27 with TRBJ2-6; a weak D match, TRBD1 (5 bases). The origin of this receptor is a woman in her 30s in good health. The CDR3 coding sequence is TGTGCCAGCAGTTTAACAGGAGCTGGGGCCAACGTCCTGACTTTC. Translation: CASSLTGAGANVLTF.